The entry below gives a single T cell receptor beta chain sequence along with its context. Antigen unknown. The PCR was carried out with 60 Vbeta primers and 13 Jbeta primers. Clones were sequenced by immunoSEQ multiplex PCR, and TCRdb holds only the in-frame ones, with some missing. The data contain about 150,000 clones, roughly 70% of them seen just once; the ten biggest clones take up 5.4%. Germline loops: CDR1 SGHVS, CDR2 FNYEAQ. V shed 4 bases and J 5 bases; nucleotides not matched to a gene: 5. The CDR3 runs to 15 residues. The sample is drawn from a study of cytomegalovirus exposure and HLA in healthy donors. Study-level findings and limits: The study reported that TCR beta sequences accurately predicted HLA-A and HLA-B alleles in most subjects. Analysis performed later showed TCR beta chains linked to HLA being more clonally expanded than equally common others. Later on, a genetic analysis was performed. It linked a missense variant in DCLRE1C with V- and J-gene trimming of TCR beta. In vitro, a few CMV-associated chains proved specific for CMV antigens.

Material for sequencing was PBMCs. The source is a woman under 30 in good health and CMV-seropositive. The chain carries TRBV7-6 and TRBJ2-1; TRBD2 agrees at 10 bases. The CDR3 here is CASSSPTSGDNEQFF. The CDR3, as DNA: TGTGCCAGCAGCTCCCCCACTAGCGGGGACAATGAGCAGTTCTTC.